The rows below give T cell receptor beta chains drawn from one sample of a study of T cell responses to AZD1222 COVID-19 vaccine. Clones were sequenced by immunoSEQ multiplex PCR, and TCRdb holds only the in-frame ones, with some missing. In the table there are 100,000 to 150,000 clones, less than 90% of which are singletons. Sequencing was performed on peripheral blood, taken on day 0 of AZD1222 vaccination. The receptors stem from an adult in good health. Both conserved end residues are part of each CDR3. Fields, in order: V gene, J gene, D gene, clone size, CDR3 protein, CDR3 DNA. D genes are given only for firm matches. Some rows have no size entry. The others give once, few or many, or a class for an expanded clone.

v_call: TRBV5-1; j_call: TRBJ1-1; d_call: TRBD1; clone_size: -; cdr3_aa: CASSLVGQGGTEAFF; cdr3_nt: TGCGCCAGCAGCTTGGTGGGACAGGGAGGCACTGAAGCTTTCTTT
v_call: TRBV4-2; j_call: TRBJ2-7; d_call: -; clone_size: few; cdr3_aa: CASSQDRLSYEQYF; cdr3_nt: TGTGCCAGCAGCCAAGATAGACTATCCTACGAGCAGTACTTC
v_call: TRBV12-3/TRBV12-4; j_call: TRBJ1-4; d_call: -; clone_size: -; cdr3_aa: CASSFSGIEKLFF; cdr3_nt: TGTGCCAGCAGTTTTTCTGGAATTGAGAAACTGTTTTTT
v_call: TRBV19; j_call: TRBJ2-2; d_call: TRBD2; clone_size: -; cdr3_aa: CASSISGRVTGELFF; cdr3_nt: TGTGCCAGTAGTATTTCCGGGAGGGTCACCGGGGAGCTGTTTTTT
v_call: TRBV2; j_call: TRBJ2-7; d_call: -; clone_size: once; cdr3_aa: CASSDQHLAGYEQYF; cdr3_nt: TGTGCCAGCAGTGATCAGCACCTAGCTGGGTACGAGCAGTACTTC
v_call: TRBV18; j_call: TRBJ1-2; d_call: -; clone_size: -; cdr3_aa: CASSPGVYGYTF; cdr3_nt: TGTGCCAGCTCACCAGGCGTCTATGGCTACACCTTC
v_call: TRBV9; j_call: TRBJ1-6; d_call: -; clone_size: -; cdr3_aa: CASSVEGYNSPLHF; cdr3_nt: TGTGCCAGCAGCGTAGAAGGCTATAATTCACCCCTCCACTTT
v_call: TRBV24-1; j_call: TRBJ2-3; d_call: -; clone_size: -; cdr3_aa: CATSDPPLDTQYF; cdr3_nt: TGTGCCACCAGTGACCCCCCGCTAGATACGCAGTATTTT
v_call: TRBV27; j_call: TRBJ2-2; d_call: TRBD2; clone_size: -; cdr3_aa: CASSLFGGTNTGELFF; cdr3_nt: TGTGCCAGCAGTTTATTCGGGGGGACGAACACCGGGGAGCTGTTTTTT
v_call: TRBV18; j_call: TRBJ1-2; d_call: TRBD1; clone_size: -; cdr3_aa: CASSPRTGEGNGYTF; cdr3_nt: TGTGCCAGCTCACCTAGGACAGGGGAAGGCAATGGCTACACCTTC
v_call: TRBV18; j_call: TRBJ1-1; d_call: -; clone_size: -; cdr3_aa: CASSPSFGNTEAFF; cdr3_nt: TGTGCCAGCTCACCGTCCTTCGGTAACACTGAAGCTTTCTTT
v_call: TRBV11-2; j_call: TRBJ1-1; d_call: TRBD1; clone_size: -; cdr3_aa: CASSPQGVGTEAFF; cdr3_nt: TGTGCCAGCAGCCCCCAGGGGGTCGGGACTGAAGCTTTCTTT
v_call: TRBV7-2; j_call: TRBJ2-2; d_call: -; clone_size: -; cdr3_aa: CASRLDHTGELFF; cdr3_nt: TGTGCCAGCAGATTAGACCACACCGGGGAGCTGTTTTTT
v_call: TRBV29-1; j_call: TRBJ2-3; d_call: TRBD2; clone_size: -; cdr3_aa: CSVTSGSRTDTQYF; cdr3_nt: TGCAGCGTCACTAGCGGAAGCCGTACAGATACGCAGTATTTT
v_call: TRBV7-2; j_call: TRBJ1-1; d_call: -; clone_size: -; cdr3_aa: CASSNLRGTEAFF; cdr3_nt: TGTGCCAGCAGCAATCTACGGGGCACTGAAGCTTTCTTT
v_call: TRBV14; j_call: TRBJ2-5; d_call: -; clone_size: -; cdr3_aa: CASSQDREETQYF; cdr3_nt: TGTGCCAGCAGCCAAGATCGCGAAGAGACCCAGTACTTC
v_call: TRBV6-5; j_call: TRBJ1-6; d_call: -; clone_size: -; cdr3_aa: CASSLFGSPLHF; cdr3_nt: TGTGCCAGCAGCCTCTTTGGTTCACCCCTCCACTTT
v_call: TRBV29-1; j_call: TRBJ2-7; d_call: -; clone_size: -; cdr3_aa: CSAQTNSYEQYF; cdr3_nt: TGCAGCGCGCAAACGAACTCCTACGAGCAGTACTTC
v_call: TRBV18; j_call: TRBJ2-1; d_call: -; clone_size: few; cdr3_aa: CASSPALQGNNEQFF; cdr3_nt: TGTGCCAGCTCACCGGCTCTACAGGGAAACAATGAGCAGTTCTTC
v_call: TRBV3-1/TRBV3-2; j_call: TRBJ1-6; d_call: TRBD1; clone_size: -; cdr3_aa: CASSQPQGSNSPLHF; cdr3_nt: TGTGCCAGCAGCCAACCACAGGGGAGTAATTCACCCCTCCACTTT
v_call: TRBV6-1; j_call: TRBJ2-7; d_call: -; clone_size: -; cdr3_aa: CASSEPERYEQYF; cdr3_nt: TGTGCCAGCAGTGAGCCCGAGAGGTACGAGCAGTACTTC
v_call: TRBV10-3; j_call: TRBJ1-2; d_call: TRBD1; clone_size: -; cdr3_aa: CAINPGTGYYGYTF; cdr3_nt: TGTGCCATCAACCCAGGGACAGGGTATTATGGCTACACCTTC
v_call: TRBV29-1; j_call: TRBJ2-3; d_call: -; clone_size: -; cdr3_aa: CSVEDWGEEATDTQYF; cdr3_nt: TGCAGCGTTGAAGATTGGGGGGAGGAGGCCACAGATACGCAGTATTTT
v_call: TRBV5-1; j_call: TRBJ1-1; d_call: -; clone_size: -; cdr3_aa: CASSLGRGGNTEAFF; cdr3_nt: TGCGCCAGCAGCTTGGGGCGGGGCGGGAACACTGAAGCTTTCTTT
v_call: TRBV9; j_call: TRBJ1-4; d_call: -; clone_size: -; cdr3_aa: CASSSQGRTNEKLFF; cdr3_nt: TGTGCCAGCAGCAGCCAGGGGAGAACTAATGAAAAACTGTTTTTT
v_call: TRBV18; j_call: TRBJ1-1; d_call: -; clone_size: -; cdr3_aa: CASSPGTTEAFF; cdr3_nt: TGTGCCAGCTCACCAGGGACCACTGAAGCTTTCTTT
v_call: TRBV12-5; j_call: TRBJ2-2; d_call: TRBD2; clone_size: -; cdr3_aa: CASGLSPGTSGRATGGELFF; cdr3_nt: TGTGCTAGTGGTTTGTCACCCGGGACTAGCGGGAGGGCGACCGGCGGGGAGCTGTTTTTT
v_call: TRBV3-1/TRBV3-2; j_call: TRBJ2-7; d_call: -; clone_size: -; cdr3_aa: CASSQDWAGSSYEQYF; cdr3_nt: TGTGCCAGCAGCCAAGATTGGGCAGGAAGCTCCTACGAGCAGTACTTC
v_call: TRBV18; j_call: TRBJ1-5; d_call: -; clone_size: -; cdr3_aa: CASSPRDQPQHF; cdr3_nt: TGTGCCAGCTCACCCAGGGATCAGCCCCAGCATTTT
v_call: TRBV6-5; j_call: TRBJ1-4; d_call: -; clone_size: -; cdr3_aa: CASTFRDNSEKLFF; cdr3_nt: TGTGCCAGCACCTTCCGGGACAACTCTGAAAAACTGTTTTTT
v_call: TRBV2; j_call: TRBJ2-3; d_call: -; clone_size: once; cdr3_aa: CASSEARGGPTDTQYF; cdr3_nt: TGTGCCAGCAGTGAAGCAAGAGGGGGGCCCACAGATACGCAGTATTTT
v_call: TRBV28; j_call: TRBJ2-1; d_call: -; clone_size: -; cdr3_aa: CASSPSGPLKGYNEQFF; cdr3_nt: TGTGCCAGCAGTCCCTCGGGACCCTTAAAAGGCTACAATGAGCAGTTCTTC
v_call: TRBV5-8; j_call: TRBJ2-3; d_call: -; clone_size: -; cdr3_aa: CASSLRGHVTDTQYF; cdr3_nt: TGTGCCAGCAGTCTGCGGGGGCATGTCACAGATACGCAGTATTTT
v_call: TRBV9; j_call: TRBJ2-2; d_call: -; clone_size: -; cdr3_aa: CASSLRQNTGELFF; cdr3_nt: TGTGCCAGCAGCTTACGACAGAACACCGGGGAGCTGTTTTTT
v_call: TRBV2; j_call: TRBJ2-7; d_call: -; clone_size: -; cdr3_aa: CASIGSTGSYEQYF; cdr3_nt: TGTGCCAGCATTGGTTCCACAGGGTCCTACGAGCAGTACTTC
v_call: TRBV7-8; j_call: TRBJ2-7; d_call: -; clone_size: -; cdr3_aa: CASSPSRVEQYF; cdr3_nt: TGTGCCAGCAGCCCCTCCCGGGTCGAGCAGTACTTC
v_call: TRBV5-1; j_call: TRBJ2-5; d_call: TRBD1; clone_size: once; cdr3_aa: CASSAAQGVQETQYF; cdr3_nt: TGCGCCAGCAGCGCCGCGCAGGGGGTCCAAGAGACCCAGTACTTC